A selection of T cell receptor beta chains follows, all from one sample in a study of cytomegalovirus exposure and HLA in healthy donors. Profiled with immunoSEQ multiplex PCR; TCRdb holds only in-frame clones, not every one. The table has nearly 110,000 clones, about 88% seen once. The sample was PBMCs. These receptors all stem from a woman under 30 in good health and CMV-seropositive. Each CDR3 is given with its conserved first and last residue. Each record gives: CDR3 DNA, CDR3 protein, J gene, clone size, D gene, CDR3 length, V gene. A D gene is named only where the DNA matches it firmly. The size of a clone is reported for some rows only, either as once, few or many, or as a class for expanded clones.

CDR3nt: TGTGCCAGCAGGTGGGGGGTACGGGAGCTGTTTTTT
CDR3aa: CASRWGVRELFF
j_gene: TRBJ2-2
abundance: few
d_gene: .
len: 12
v_gene: TRBV11-2

CDR3nt: TGTGCCAGCAGTCCCTTACAGGGAGGGCCTGAAGCTTTCTTT
CDR3aa: CASSPLQGGPEAFF
j_gene: TRBJ1-1
abundance: .
d_gene: .
len: 14
v_gene: TRBV6-5

CDR3nt: TGTGCCAGCACAGAACAGGGTGTGAACACTGAAGCTTTCTTT
CDR3aa: CASTEQGVNTEAFF
j_gene: TRBJ1-1
abundance: .
d_gene: .
len: 14
v_gene: TRBV2

CDR3nt: TGTGCCAGCAGTTCCTTCGCGTCGGGGGGCTTTAGCTATGGCTACACCTTC
CDR3aa: CASSSFASGGFSYGYTF
j_gene: TRBJ1-2
abundance: .
d_gene: .
len: 17
v_gene: TRBV28

CDR3nt: TGCGCCAGCAGCCAAGAGGTAGCGGGGGGGCCTGGGGAGCTGTTTTTT
CDR3aa: CASSQEVAGGPGELFF
j_gene: TRBJ2-2
abundance: .
d_gene: TRBD2
len: 16
v_gene: TRBV4-3

CDR3nt: TGTGCCAGCAGTTCTCCCGGGACAGGGTATGGGTATGGCTACACCTTC
CDR3aa: CASSSPGTGYGYGYTF
j_gene: TRBJ1-2
abundance: .
d_gene: TRBD1
len: 16
v_gene: TRBV28

CDR3nt: TGTGCCAGCTGTCAGGGCAGGTCCCTTCTTAGAAACGAGCAGTACTTC
CDR3aa: CASCQGRSLLRNEQYF
j_gene: TRBJ2-7
abundance: .
d_gene: .
len: 16
v_gene: TRBV6-6

CDR3nt: TGCGCCAGCAGCCAAGTGAGGTGGAGCTCCTACAATGAGCAGTTCTTC
CDR3aa: CASSQVRWSSYNEQFF
j_gene: TRBJ2-1
abundance: .
d_gene: .
len: 16
v_gene: TRBV4-1

CDR3nt: TGTGCCAGTAGAGTCGGGACAGGGACTGAAGCTTTCTTT
CDR3aa: CASRVGTGTEAFF
j_gene: TRBJ1-1
abundance: .
d_gene: TRBD1
len: 13
v_gene: TRBV19

CDR3nt: TGTGCCAGCAGCTTGGACGCTTCCCGGGAAACGGACGGGGAGCTGTTTTTT
CDR3aa: CASSLDASRETDGELFF
j_gene: TRBJ2-2
abundance: .
d_gene: .
len: 17
v_gene: TRBV5-6

CDR3nt: TGCAGCGTTGAAGATGTCGAGGGGGCGGAAGGCTACACCTTC
CDR3aa: CSVEDVEGAEGYTF
j_gene: TRBJ1-2
abundance: .
d_gene: TRBD1
len: 14
v_gene: TRBV29-1

CDR3nt: TGTGCCAGTAGTATCAGACTATACCTGACAGGAACAAGAACTAATGAAAAACTGTTTTTT
CDR3aa: CASSIRLYLTGTRTNEKLFF
j_gene: TRBJ1-4
abundance: .
d_gene: .
len: 20
v_gene: TRBV19

CDR3nt: TGTGCCAGCAGCTTCCAGCGGGACAACAATGAGCAGTTCTTC
CDR3aa: CASSFQRDNNEQFF
j_gene: TRBJ2-1
abundance: .
d_gene: .
len: 14
v_gene: TRBV5-4

CDR3nt: TGTGCCAGCAGCCAAGAGTGGGGGGGGTACAATCAGCCCCAGCATTTT
CDR3aa: CASSQEWGGYNQPQHF
j_gene: TRBJ1-5
abundance: .
d_gene: .
len: 16
v_gene: TRBV4-2

CDR3nt: TGTGCCACACGATCGCAGGGGGATGAGCAGTTCTTC
CDR3aa: CATRSQGDEQFF
j_gene: TRBJ2-1
abundance: .
d_gene: TRBD1
len: 12
v_gene: TRBV19

CDR3nt: TGTGCCAGCAGCTTTTGGACAGGGGGCAATCAGCCCCAGCATTTT
CDR3aa: CASSFWTGGNQPQHF
j_gene: TRBJ1-5
abundance: few
d_gene: TRBD1
len: 15
v_gene: TRBV5-6

CDR3nt: TGTGCCAGTAGTATAGATCGACTAGCGGGGGCCCGGGGCCACAATGAGCAGTTCTTC
CDR3aa: CASSIDRLAGARGHNEQFF
j_gene: TRBJ2-1
abundance: .
d_gene: TRBD2
len: 19
v_gene: TRBV19

CDR3nt: TGTGCCAGTAGTATTAGGGGAGGGGCGGGTTACAATGAGCAGTTCTTC
CDR3aa: CASSIRGGAGYNEQFF
j_gene: TRBJ2-1
abundance: .
d_gene: TRBD2
len: 16
v_gene: TRBV19